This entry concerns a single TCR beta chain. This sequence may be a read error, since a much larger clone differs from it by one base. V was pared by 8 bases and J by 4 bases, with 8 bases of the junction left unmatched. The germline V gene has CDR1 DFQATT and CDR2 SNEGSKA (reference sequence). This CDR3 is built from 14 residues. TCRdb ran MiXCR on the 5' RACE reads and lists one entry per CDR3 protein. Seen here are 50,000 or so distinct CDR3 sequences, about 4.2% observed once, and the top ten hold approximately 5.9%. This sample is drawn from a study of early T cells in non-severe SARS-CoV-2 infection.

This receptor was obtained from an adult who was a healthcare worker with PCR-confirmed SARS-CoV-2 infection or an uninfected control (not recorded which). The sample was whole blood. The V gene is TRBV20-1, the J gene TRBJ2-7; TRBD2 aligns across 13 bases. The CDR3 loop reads CSTARTSGGYEQYF. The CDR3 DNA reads TGCAGTACTGCCAGGACTAGCGGGGGTTACGAGCAGTACTTC.